Listed here are 29 T cell receptor beta chains from one sample, sequenced in a study of regulatory T cells in long-lasting Graves disease. Construction of TCR beta libraries relied on iRepertoire HTBI primers and on Arm-PCR targeting CDR3 regions. TCRdb redid the calling of the multiplex PCR reads with MiXCR, one entry per CDR3 protein. The sample records roughly 400,000 distinct CDR3 sequences, less than 25% being singletons. The time point denotes: persistent/refractory GD, antithyroid drugs over 5 years with positive TRAb. The TCR library was prepared using RNA isolated from PBMCs. The specimen comprised peripheral blood mononuclear cells (PBMCs), sampled when the disease was refractory, from a patient treated with antithyroid drugs. Receptors were obtained from a female donor with Graves disease.

A note on this clonotype: Because the CDR3 is missing its conserved closing phenylalanine or tryptophan, this is likely a read error. V gene TRBV6-1 combines with J gene TRBJ2-7, with D perhaps matching TRBD1 (6 bases). Trimming shortened V by 3 bases and J by 6 bases, and 12 bases separated the two germline ends. This CDR3 is built from 13 residues. Germline V lookup: CDR1 MNHNS, CDR2 SASEGT. DNA of the CDR3: TGTGCCAGCAGTGATGCCGGGACACGCGAGCAGTACCTC. This encodes CASSDAGTREQYL.

The chain employs TRBV6-2 or TRBV6-3 and TRBJ2-2; D is possibly TRBD1 or TRBD2 (5 bases each). The CDR3 sequence is 14 residues long. Germline loops: CDR1 MNHEY, CDR2 SVGEGT. V dropped 7 bases and J dropped 5 bases, with 14 bases sitting between them. The CDR3 spells CASKQQGVTGELFF. The DNA of the CDR3 is TGTGCCAGCAAGCAGCAGGGAGTAACCGGGGAGCTGTTTTTT.

The chain employs TRBV3-1 and TRBJ2-5; 8 bases map to TRBD2. Germline CDR1 and CDR2: LGHDT and YNNKEL (reference sequence). Trimming removed 0 bases from V and 4 bases from J; junction bases left unmatched: 7. The CDR3 contains 16 residues. The CDR3, as DNA: TGTGCCAGCAGCCAAGATTGGGGGCTAGCGGGAGAGACCCAGTACTTC. Its translation is CASSQDWGLAGETQYF.

V usage is TRBV29-1 and J usage is TRBJ1-3, with D possibly being TRBD1 (6 bases). Germline values: CDR1 SQVTM, CDR2 ANQGSEA. The CDR3 sequence is 13 residues long. V shed 2 bases and J shed 2 bases, with 7 bases lying between them. DNA of the CDR3: TGCAGCGTTGAACAGGGGCCTGGAAACACCATATATTTT. Translation gives CSVEQGPGNTIYF. Full variable domain (outside the CDR3, taken from reference TRBV29-1 and TRBJ1-3): SAVISQKPSRDICQRGTSLTIQCQVDSQVTMMFWYRQQPGQSLTLIATANQGSEATYESGFVIDKFPISRPNLTFSTLTVSNMSPEDSSIYLCSVEQGPGNTIYFGEGSWLTVV.

This clonotype has just a few counts. CDR3 sequence reads: CASSQLLGIQETQYF. CDR3 DNA: TGTGCCAGCAGCCAATTGCTCGGGATCCAAGAGACCCAGTACTTC. V gene TRBV14 combines with J gene TRBJ2-5; D is possibly TRBD2 (5 bases). Trimming removed 2 bases at V and 1 base at J, with 11 bases between. This CDR3 comprises 15 residues. CDR1 and CDR2 (germline): SGHDN, FVKESK.

The V gene is TRBV6-2 or TRBV6-3, the J gene TRBJ2-5; 9 bases are a match to TRBD1. J gave up 7 bases and V 6 bases, and 15 bases lay outside the gene matches. Germline V CDR1 and CDR2: MNHEY, SVGEGT. The CDR3 extends over 16 amino acids. CDR3: CASRPTGGTGPATQYF. In DNA, the CDR3 is TGTGCCAGCAGACCCACCGGGGGGACAGGGCCAGCGACCCAGTACTTC.

This clonotype has ten or more counts. The chain carries TRBV4-1 and TRBJ1-1; D is uncertain. V shed 1 base and J shed 2 bases, with 8 bases lying between them. Germline CDR1 reads MGHRA; CDR2 reads YSYEKL. The length of the CDR3 is 14 residues. CDR3 DNA: TGCGCCAGCAGCCAAGGCCTCCTAAACACTGAAGCTTTCTTT. The encoded protein is CASSQGLLNTEAFF.

This clonotype showed up just a few times. The genes are TRBV2 and TRBJ2-2; the D gene could be TRBD1 or TRBD2 (6 bases each). This CDR3 spans 14 amino acids. Trimming left V 6 bases short and J 3 bases short, with 11 bases between. Per germline, CDR1 SNHLY and CDR2 FYNNEI. In DNA form, the CDR3 reads TGTGCCAGCAGGGGGGGCCCGTACACCGGGGAGCTGTTTTTT. It translates to CASRGGPYTGELFF.

This clonotype was seen once. A much larger clone is a single base away; this may be a read error. The chain has TRBV12-3 or TRBV12-4 and TRBJ1-4, with D tentatively TRBD1 (5 bases). Between the trimmed V and J ends, which lost 5 bases and 3 bases, there was a span of 10 bases. The CDR3 loop spans 14 amino acids. CDR3 region: CASSHRDANEKLFF. The CDR3 nucleotides read TGTGCCAGCAGTCACCGGGACGCTAATGAAAAACTGTTTTTT.

The rearrangement uses TRBV9 and TRBJ1-1; no clear D gene. Trimming pared 3 bases from V and 0 bases from J, leaving 9 bases between. CDR3 length: 14 amino acids. CDR1 SGDLS and CDR2 YYNGEE come from the germline V gene. CDR3 sequence: CASSAHSVNTEAFF. In DNA form, the CDR3 reads TGTGCCAGCAGCGCCCACTCAGTGAACACTGAAGCTTTCTTT. Complete variable domain (other parts from reference TRBV9 and TRBJ1-1): DSGVTQTPKHLITATGQRVTLRCSPRSGDLSVYWYQQSLDQGLQFLIQYYNGEERAKGNILERFSAQQFPDLHSELNLSSLELGDSALYFCASSAHSVNTEAFFGQGTRLTVV.

This clonotype was counted only a few times. CDR3: CASSYSLAEPNHFEQYF. CDR3 coding DNA: TGTGCCAGCAGTTACAGCCTAGCAGAACCCAACCACTTCGAGCAGTACTTC. The chain joins TRBV2 to TRBJ2-7; tentatively, D is TRBD2 (5 bases). V was clipped by 5 bases and J by 6 bases, with 26 bases between them. The CDR3 is made up of 17 amino acids. Germline values: CDR1 SNHLY, CDR2 FYNNEI.

This clonotype was seen ten or more times. The chain couples TRBV2 to TRBJ1-1; a weak D match, TRBD1 (6 bases). The CDR3 has 16 residues. The germline gives CDR1 SNHLY, CDR2 FYNNEI. V lost 7 bases to trimming and J lost 1 base, with 19 bases between them. CDR3: CASNRDIGGANTEAFF. The CDR3, as DNA: TGTGCCAGCAATCGGGATATAGGGGGGGCGAACACTGAAGCTTTCTTT.

This chain connects TRBV9 to TRBJ2-5, with TRBD1 matching 9 bases. Trimming removed 3 bases from V and 5 bases from J; junction bases left unmatched: 11. Germline CDR1 and CDR2: SGDLS and YYNGEE. The CDR3 covers 16 residues. The CDR3 DNA is TGTGCCAGCAGCGGAGGAACAGGGGGCCCATCGGAGACCCAGTACTTC. Translated: CASSGGTGGPSETQYF.

For this clonotype: This could be a read error, since a much larger clone is one nucleotide away. This chain joins TRBV28 and TRBJ2-7, with TRBD1 matching 9 bases. CDR3 size: 12 residues. Germline values: CDR1 MDHEN, CDR2 SYDVKM. In DNA, the CDR3 is TGTGCCTGCAGACTGACAGGGGGCGAGCAGTACTTC. This sequence encodes CACRLTGGEQYF.

This clonotype was counted ten times or more. The chain links TRBV12-3 or TRBV12-4 to TRBJ2-5; D is possibly TRBD1 or TRBD2 (5 bases each). V was cut by 5 bases and J by 3 bases, with 10 bases left in between. CDR3 length: 13 residues. The CDR3 region is CASSAGTEETQYF. CDR3 sequence (DNA): TGTGCCAGCAGTGCAGGGACCGAAGAGACCCAGTACTTC.

As for this clonotype: The junction shows a germline mismatch at one end, possibly a read error. The rearrangement links TRBV2 to TRBJ1-4, with D hard to call. Per germline, CDR1 SNHLY and CDR2 FYNNEI. The CDR3 covers 14 residues. The CDR3: CATAVRSTNEKPFF. The CDR3 coding sequence is TGTGCCACCGCGGTGAGATCAACTAATGAAAAACCGTTTTTT. Full variable domain (missing parts from reference TRBV2 and TRBJ1-4): EPEVTQTPSHQVTQMGQEVILRCVPISNHLYFYWYRQILGQKVEFLVSFYNNEISEKSEIFDDQFSVERPDGSNFTLKIRSTKLEDSAMYFCATAVRSTNEKPFFGSGTQLSVL.

For this clonotype: No conserved phenylalanine or tryptophan is present at the end of the CDR3, so a read error is the likely explanation. J is TRBJ1-5 and V is TRBV19; D remains ambiguous. Germline V gene sequence: CDR1 LNHDA, CDR2 SQIVND (reference sequence). This CDR3 has 16 amino acids. The V end lost 2 bases, the J end lost 2 bases, and 13 bases lay between the germline ends. In DNA, the CDR3 is TGTGCCAGTAGTATAAGGGATAACTTGGGCAATCAGCCCCAGCATCTT. It specifies CASSIRDNLGNQPQHL.

The table lists this clonotype with many counts. The chain joins TRBV6-1 to TRBJ2-4, with D unresolved. Germline loops: CDR1 MNHNS, CDR2 SASEGT. The germline V and J ends were trimmed by 6 bases and 1 base, with 19 bases remaining between them. The CDR3 sequence is 17 residues long. The CDR3 region has the DNA TGTGCCAGCAGAGTGAGACACACGCTACTCGCCAAAAACATTCAGTACTTC. This gives the protein CASRVRHTLLAKNIQYF.

The gene calls are TRBV12-3 or TRBV12-4 and TRBJ2-1; a possible D gene is TRBD2 (5 bases). V lost 7 bases and J lost 9, with 16 bases in between. The CDR3 length is 13 residues. The CDR3 DNA follows: TGTGCCAGCACCTACGAGGGCGCCCTTGAGCAGTTCTTC. Its translation is CASTYEGALEQFF.

The rearrangement joins TRBV28 to TRBJ1-3; tentative D call: TRBD1 (5 bases). The CDR3 runs to 15 residues. From germline, CDR1 is MDHEN and CDR2 SYDVKM. Trimming left V 1 base short and J 2 bases short, with 9 bases between. In DNA form, the CDR3 reads TGTGCCAGCAGTTTATATCTAGGGGCTGGAAACACCATATATTTT. Translation: CASSLYLGAGNTIYF.

This clonotype was seen ten or more times. The rearrangement links TRBV2 to TRBJ1-1; D gene uncertain. Germline V gene data show CDR1 as SNHLY and CDR2 as FYNNEI. Trimming pared 7 bases from V and 6 bases from J, leaving 15 bases between. The CDR3 extends over 13 amino acids. This CDR3 reads CASIALVSPEAFF. The DNA of the CDR3 is TGTGCCAGCATAGCCCTCGTCTCCCCTGAAGCTTTCTTT. Combining the CDR3 with reference TRBV2 and TRBJ1-1 gives the whole variable domain EPEVTQTPSHQVTQMGQEVILRCVPISNHLYFYWYRQILGQKVEFLVSFYNNEISEKSEIFDDQFSVERPDGSNFTLKIRSTKLEDSAMYFCASIALVSPEAFFGQGTRLTVV.

This clonotype was seen at least ten times. The chain employs TRBV7-2 and TRBJ2-5, with D perhaps TRBD2 (7 bases). Germline V gene data show CDR1 as SGHTA and CDR2 as FQGNSA. The CDR3 spans 13 residues. V dropped 3 bases and J dropped 7 bases, with 12 bases sitting between them. The CDR3 region is CASSLGGLVTQYF. The CDR3 region has the DNA TGTGCCAGCAGCTTGGGGGGGCTAGTGACCCAGTACTTC.

This clonotype was observed a few times. The rearrangement joins TRBV6-1 to TRBJ2-5; D is undetermined. Germline V gene data show CDR1 as MNHNS and CDR2 as SASEGT. V gave up 6 bases and J gave up 5 bases, with 10 bases separating them. This CDR3 spans 12 amino acids. CDR3 in DNA: TGTGCCAGCAGCGGCCCTAGGGAGACCCAGTACTTC. It specifies CASSGPRETQYF.

On this clonotype itself: Just one base apart from a much larger clone, this may be a read error. The chain employs TRBV27 and TRBJ2-7; D uncertain. The germline V gene encodes CDR1 MNHEY and CDR2 SMNVEV (reference sequence). This CDR3 is built from 17 residues. This CDR3 reads CASSPPLGRQSSYERYF. Written as DNA, the CDR3 is TGTGCCAGCAGTCCACCCTTGGGCAGGCAGAGCTCCTACGAGCGGTACTTC.

This clonotype has a handful of counts. V usage is TRBV4-2 and J usage is TRBJ1-2; D is unclear. From germline, CDR1 is LGHNA and CDR2 YNFKEQ. V lost 6 bases, J lost 6 bases, and 20 bases lay in between. The CDR3 covers 15 residues. CDR3 DNA: TGTGCCAGCAGGTGGGGAAAGAATGAGGGAGATGGCTACACCTTC. Translation gives CASRWGKNEGDGYTF.

This clonotype has just a few counts. The chain joins TRBV20-1 to TRBJ1-5; D is undetermined. Germline-derived CDR1 and CDR2 are DFQATT and SNEGSKA (reference sequence). The V end was cut by 6 bases, the J end by 4 bases, with 13 bases between. The CDR3 has 13 residues. CDR3: CSAKLSDNQPQHF. DNA of the CDR3: TGCAGTGCAAAACTCAGTGATAATCAGCCCCAGCATTTT.

This clonotype occurred many times. J is TRBJ1-2 and V is TRBV12-3 or TRBV12-4; 10 nucleotides line up with TRBD1. Trimming cost V 4 bases and J 3 bases; bases outside gene matches: 5. This CDR3 has 15 residues. DNA for the CDR3: TGTGCCAGCAGTTGGGGGGACAGGGGCTACTATGGCTACACCTTC. This encodes CASSWGDRGYYGYTF.

In its sample, this clonotype was seen a few times. The rearrangement uses TRBV20-1 and TRBJ2-7; D may be TRBD2 (6 bases). The CDR3 totals 15 residues. Trimming took 0 bases from V and 3 from J, leaving 15 bases between them. Germline V gene lookup returns CDR1 DFQATT and CDR2 SNEGSKA (reference sequence). The CDR3 protein is CSARDLDGGSYEQYF. The CDR3 region has the DNA TGCAGTGCTAGAGATCTCGACGGGGGTAGCTACGAGCAGTACTTC.

Written as DNA, the CDR3 is TGTGCCAGCAGTGAAGCACCCTACGAGCAGTACTTC. This encodes CASSEAPYEQYF. J is TRBJ2-7 and V is TRBV6-1; no clear D gene. Germline V gene data show CDR1 as MNHNS and CDR2 as SASEGT. V gave up 0 bases and J gave up 2 bases, with 2 bases separating them. The length of the CDR3 is 12 residues.